The 10 T cell receptor beta chains reported below all come from one sample, sequenced in a study of follicular helper T cells after annual influenza vaccination. Data came from immunoSEQ multiplex PCR; TCRdb stores just in-frame clones and leaves some out. The sample contains under 6,500 clones, 85% of which appear only once. The time point denotes: 2015-2016 season, pre-vaccination. This specimen was CXCR5+ CD38- circulating T follicular helper cells from blood, taken on the day of influenza vaccination. As for subset: circulating Tfh, non-naive CD4+CXCR5+PD-1+ (ICOS+CD38+ or ICOS-CD38-). The receptors were gathered from an adult who received the influenza vaccine.

This rearrangement joins TRBV7-2 to TRBJ1-2; TRBD1 aligns across 7 bases. Germline CDR1 SGHTA, CDR2 FQGNSA. V was pared by 1 base and J by 6 bases, with 8 bases of the junction left unmatched. The CDR3 loop spans 15 amino acids. CDR3 DNA sequence: TGTGCCAGCAGCTTAGTCAGGGGGAACGGGGATGGCTACACCTTC. It yields the protein CASSLVRGNGDGYTF.

The chain has TRBV10-3 and TRBJ1-2; 7 nucleotides agree with TRBD1. This CDR3 is 12 amino acids long. Germline V gene data show CDR1 as ENHRY and CDR2 as SYGVKD. After removal of 6 bases from V and 2 bases from J, the junction contained 0 bases not matched to a gene. For the CDR3, the DNA is TGTGCCATCAGCAGGGGGAACTATGGCTACACCTTC. As protein: CAISRGNYGYTF.

The chain is built from TRBV29-1 and TRBJ1-4; TRBD1 matches at 8 bases. The germline V gene encodes CDR1 SQVTM and CDR2 ANQGSEA. V lost 6 bases and J lost 8; bases outside the gene matches: 8. The CDR3 is made up of 13 amino acids. DNA for the CDR3: TGCAGCGTGGTCGGACAGGGTGGCGAAAAACTGTTTTTT. Translation: CSVVGQGGEKLFF.

This clone was seen more than once but under ten times. The rearrangement uses TRBV7-9 and TRBJ2-1; perhaps TRBD1 as D (8 bases). V dropped 4 bases and J dropped 7 bases, with 17 bases sitting between them. The CDR3 contains 15 residues. Germline-derived CDR1 and CDR2 are SEHNR and FQNEAQ (reference sequence). The CDR3 sequence: CASSSRKQGGNEQFF. The DNA for the CDR3 is TGTGCCAGCAGCTCCCGTAAACAGGGGGGGAATGAGCAGTTCTTC.

This rearrangement joins TRBV15 to TRBJ1-2; TRBD1 matches 10 bases. This CDR3 is built from 17 residues. V lost 0 bases and J lost 4; bases outside the gene matches: 8. Per the germline V gene, CDR1 is LNHNV and CDR2 is YYDKDF (reference sequence). The DNA of the CDR3 is TGTGCCACCAGCAGAGATATGGACAGGGGGGTTGCCTATGGCTACACCTTC. It yields the protein CATSRDMDRGVAYGYTF.

The chain employs TRBV9 and TRBJ2-7, with TRBD2 matching over 9 bases. CDR1 and CDR2 from the germline V gene are SGDLS and YYNGEE. There are 14 residues in the CDR3. V lost 3 bases to trimming and J lost 5 bases; unmatched junction nucleotides: 6. The CDR3 spells CASSAAGTSNEQYF. DNA for the CDR3: TGTGCCAGCAGCGCCGCCGGGACTAGCAACGAGCAGTACTTC.

J is TRBJ2-2 and V is TRBV6-1, with 9 bases identical to TRBD2. The CDR3 sequence is 15 residues long. V shed 7 bases and J 4 bases; nucleotides not matched to a gene: 7. Germline values: CDR1 MNHNS, CDR2 SASEGT. CDR3 in amino acids: CASIRRAGGTGELFF. The CDR3 nucleotides are TGTGCCAGCATTAGGAGAGCGGGAGGCACCGGGGAGCTGTTTTTT.

This clone came up once. CDR3 nucleotides: TGTGCCAGCAGTGAAGCGCTCGGGGGGTCGCGGACCCAGTACTTC. Amino acids: CASSEALGGSRTQYF. The rearrangement links TRBV6-1 to TRBJ2-5; 7 bases match TRBD2. This CDR3 contains 15 residues. The germline V gene has CDR1 MNHNS and CDR2 SASEGT. V lost 0 bases to trimming and J lost 7 bases; unmatched junction nucleotides: 8.

The V and J genes are TRBV7-8 and TRBJ2-2; TRBD2 matches at 7 bases. With 5 bases clipped from V and 0 bases from J, the junction kept 6 bases outside the gene matches. Germline loops: CDR1 SGHVS, CDR2 FQNEAQ. CDR3 length: 16 amino acids. CDR3 sequence reads: CASSKASGANTGELFF. CDR3 DNA: TGTGCCAGCAGCAAAGCTAGCGGCGCGAACACCGGGGAGCTGTTTTTT.

The V call is TRBV18, the J call TRBJ2-1; 7 bases map to TRBD1. J lost 4 bases, V lost 4 bases, and 7 bases had no gene match. CDR3 length: 15 amino acids. CDR1 is KGHSH and CDR2 is LQKENI in the germline V gene. The CDR3 DNA follows: TGTGCCAGCTCACTTAAGGACAGGCTTTACAATGAGCAGTTCTTC. It codes for CASSLKDRLYNEQFF.